Sequencing of this TCR beta chain was carried out in a study of tumor and adjacent non-tumor tissue in lung cancer. Looking at the study overall: Stage I to III disease affected some 11 men and 4 or 5 women aged about 31 to 80.

Germline values: CDR1 MNHNY, CDR2 SVGAGI (reference sequence). This CDR3 is 16 amino acids long. This sample's RNA came from whole unsorted tissue. The normal lung tissue was taken more than 3 cm from the tumor edge. The sample holds a few counts of this clonotype. One base away lies a much larger clone, so this may be a sequencing read error. Three rounds of nested PCR, following a modified ARM-PCR protocol, produced the TCRbeta library. TCRdb fed the multiplex PCR reads into MiXCR, producing one record per CDR3 protein. Of more than 35,000 distinct CDR3 sequences listed, roughly three fifths are singletons.

The sequence was obtained from a woman in her thirties or forties with non-small cell lung cancer. The chain carries TRBV6-6 and TRBJ1-5, with a tentative D call TRBD1 (5 bases). The sample was distant non-tumor lung tissue. This chain's CDR3 is CASSYTGGSLYQPRHF. The CDR3 region has the DNA TGTGCCAGCAGTTACACTGGGGGGTCCCTCTATCAGCCCCGGCATTTT.